This is a list of T cell receptor beta chains from one sample in a study of T cell changes during pregnancy in multiple sclerosis. The repertoire was sequenced with immunoSEQ multiplex PCR; TCRdb's copy has only in-frame clones and lacks some. This sample has roughly 38,000 clones, with roughly 93% found just once. The sample here was CD8+ T cells from peripheral blood mononuclear cells, taken in the third trimester of pregnancy. These TCRs come from a female donor with multiple sclerosis, enrolled in a pregnancy study. The CDR3 runs from the conserved cysteine through the conserved F or W. The D gene is left open where the match is weak. Where a row states a size, it is once, few, many or the class of an expanded clone; other rows omit it.

clone_size,j_call,v_call,d_call,cdr3_aa,cdr3_nt
-,TRBJ2-7,TRBV19,TRBD1,CASSISGDSYEQYF,TGTGCCAGTAGTATATCAGGGGACAGCTACGAGCAGTACTTC
-,TRBJ2-1,TRBV7-9,TRBD1,CASSFFRDRGYNEQFF,TGTGCCAGCAGCTTTTTCCGGGACAGGGGCTACAATGAGCAGTTCTTC
-,TRBJ2-1,TRBV27,TRBD1,CASSFGTGGDYNEQFF,TGTGCCAGCAGTTTTGGGACAGGGGGCGACTACAATGAGCAGTTCTTC
-,TRBJ2-7,TRBV29-1,TRBD2,CSVGTSGNYEQYF,TGCAGCGTTGGGACTAGCGGGAACTACGAGCAGTACTTC
-,TRBJ2-3,TRBV9,TRBD2,CASSASGRRTDTQYF,TGTGCCAGCAGCGCAAGCGGGAGGCGCACAGATACGCAGTATTTT
-,TRBJ2-5,TRBV2,TRBD1,CASSEDPSGTAQETQYF,TGTGCCAGCAGTGAAGACCCATCCGGGACAGCTCAAGAGACCCAGTACTTC
-,TRBJ1-1,TRBV27,TRBD1,CASILSAGGSEAFF,TGTGCCAGCATCTTAAGTGCAGGGGGCTCAGAGGCTTTCTTT
-,TRBJ2-7,TRBV27,-,CASSGRLDEQYF,TGTGCCAGCAGTGGAAGACTAGACGAGCAGTACTTC
-,TRBJ2-1,TRBV28,TRBD1,CASSSTRDSRNEQFF,TGTGCCAGCAGCTCAACCCGGGACAGTAGGAATGAGCAGTTCTTC
-,TRBJ2-1,TRBV19,-,CASSGRDEQFF,TGTGCCAGTAGCGGCCGGGATGAGCAGTTCTTC
-,TRBJ2-1,TRBV7-9,TRBD1,CASSPRSRTGVYNEQFF,TGTGCCAGCAGCCCCCGTTCCCGTACAGGGGTTTACAATGAGCAGTTCTTC
-,TRBJ2-5,TRBV6-5,TRBD2,CASSFGGGEQETQYF,TGTGCCAGCAGCTTCGGGGGAGGGGAGCAAGAGACCCAGTACTTC
-,TRBJ2-1,TRBV7-3,-,CASSSLPGSSDEQFF,TGTGCCAGCAGCTCACTACCGGGGAGTTCTGATGAGCAGTTCTTC
once,TRBJ2-3,TRBV13,-,CASSLPGADTQYF,TGTGCCAGCAGCCTCCCGGGAGCTGATACGCAGTATTTT
-,TRBJ2-1,TRBV2,-,CASSEFLGTPNPYNEQFF,TGTGCCAGCAGTGAATTTCTAGGGACTCCCAACCCCTACAATGAGCAGTTCTTC
-,TRBJ1-2,TRBV6-5,-,CASAPAGYGYTF,TGTGCCTCAGCTCCCGCGGGGTATGGCTACACCTTC
-,TRBJ1-4,TRBV27,TRBD1,CASSTTFDRGNEKLFF,TGTGCCAGCAGTACAACCTTCGACAGGGGAAATGAAAAACTGTTTTTT
-,TRBJ2-1,TRBV5-1,-,CASSLGLAATYNEQFF,TGCGCCAGCAGCTTGGGGCTAGCCGCCACCTACAATGAGCAGTTCTTC
-,TRBJ2-3,TRBV25-1,TRBD2,CASSELAGGVDTQYF,TGTGCCAGCAGTGAACTAGCGGGAGGGGTGGATACGCAGTATTTT
-,TRBJ1-4,TRBV6-6,-,CASSPSGNGEKLFF,TGTGCCAGCAGCCCTTCTGGTAACGGTGAAAAACTGTTTTTT
-,TRBJ1-1,TRBV19,-,CASSVGPMNTEAFF,TGTGCCAGTAGCGTTGGGCCCATGAACACTGAAGCTTTCTTT
once,TRBJ2-3,TRBV21-1,-,CASREVGRAPPDTQYF,TGTGCCAGCAGGGAGGTAGGGCGGGCCCCGCCAGATACGCAGTATTTT
-,TRBJ2-7,TRBV15,-,CATRSGVGALYEQYF,TGTGCCACTAGGAGCGGCGTAGGTGCGCTCTACGAGCAGTACTTC
-,TRBJ2-7,TRBV6-5,-,CASSPTGNYEQYF,TGTGCCAGCAGCCCAACCGGGAACTACGAGCAGTACTTC
-,TRBJ1-1,TRBV7-9,-,CASSTTGPTEAFF,TGTGCCAGCAGCACCACAGGGCCCACTGAAGCTTTCTTT
-,TRBJ2-7,TRBV19,TRBD2,CASSSEAGGGEQYF,TGTGCCAGTAGTTCAGAAGCGGGAGGCGGCGAGCAGTACTTC
-,TRBJ2-3,TRBV2,TRBD2,CASPGLAGVSSTDTQYF,TGTGCCAGCCCCGGACTAGCGGGAGTTTCTAGCACAGATACGCAGTATTTT
-,TRBJ2-5,TRBV15,TRBD2,CATSRGEGWETQYF,TGTGCCACCAGCAGAGGGGAGGGATGGGAGACCCAGTACTTC
-,TRBJ2-2,TRBV30,TRBD1,CAWGQGAVGELFF,TGTGCCTGGGGACAGGGGGCTGTGGGGGAGCTGTTTTTT
-,TRBJ2-2,TRBV21-1,-,CASSKGGRAGELFF,TGTGCCAGCAGCAAAGGAGGTAGAGCCGGGGAGCTGTTTTTT
-,TRBJ2-5,TRBV7-9,TRBD2,CASSSIEGGAKKETQYF,TGTGCCAGCAGCTCAATTGAGGGAGGGGCCAAAAAAGAGACCCAGTACTTC
-,TRBJ2-7,TRBV5-8,TRBD1,CASSLKGQGYSYEQYF,TGTGCCAGCAGCTTAAAGGGACAGGGATACTCCTACGAGCAGTACTTC
once,TRBJ2-1,TRBV27,-,CASSFRGTNAQFF,TGTGCCAGCAGTTTCCGGGGAACCAATGCGCAGTTCTTC
once,TRBJ2-7,TRBV21-1,-,CASSLAGARGHEQYF,TGTGCCAGCAGTCTAGCGGGAGCTAGGGGCCACGAGCAGTACTTC
-,TRBJ1-1,TRBV28,-,CASSFRGHQNTEAFF,TGTGCCAGCAGTTTCAGGGGACACCAGAACACTGAAGCTTTCTTT
-,TRBJ2-7,TRBV27,-,CASSFTAHYEQYF,TGTGCCAGCAGTTTCACAGCCCACTACGAGCAGTACTTC
few,TRBJ2-7,TRBV2,-,CASSDSYEQYF,TGTGCCAGCAGTGACAGTTACGAGCAGTACTTC
-,TRBJ2-3,TRBV4-1,TRBD2,CASQNSGRAPDTQYF,TGCGCCAGCCAGAATAGCGGGAGGGCACCAGATACGCAGTATTTT
once,TRBJ1-1,TRBV6-5,-,CASSYSGRGLGTEAFF,TGTGCCAGCAGTTACTCGGGGAGAGGGTTGGGCACTGAAGCTTTCTTT
-,TRBJ1-1,TRBV4-1,-,CASSQYDSLNTEAFF,TGCGCCAGCAGCCAATACGACAGCTTGAACACTGAAGCTTTCTTT
-,TRBJ2-2,TRBV27,TRBD2,CASSLSGLVGNTGELFF,TGTGCCAGCAGTTTATCGGGACTAGTCGGAAACACCGGGGAGCTGTTTTTT
-,TRBJ1-5,TRBV30,-,CAWAPGGDFQPQHF,TGTGCCTGGGCCCCCGGGGGGGATTTTCAGCCCCAGCATTTT
-,TRBJ2-1,TRBV7-9,-,CASSPPELGYNEQFF,TGTGCCAGCAGCCCCCCCGAACTAGGCTACAATGAGCAGTTCTTC
-,TRBJ2-1,TRBV5-1,TRBD2,CASSSGLAGVGEQFF,TGCGCCAGCAGCTCCGGACTAGCGGGAGTTGGGGAGCAGTTCTTC
-,TRBJ2-5,TRBV6-1,TRBD2,CASSEIWASGRAETQYF,TGTGCCAGCAGTGAAATTTGGGCTAGCGGGAGGGCGGAGACCCAGTACTTC
once,TRBJ1-2,TRBV28,-,CASSPHTGYHGYTF,TGTGCCAGCAGTCCCCATACAGGGTACCATGGCTACACCTTC
-,TRBJ1-1,TRBV6-5,TRBD1,CASRRDSWNTEAFF,TGTGCCAGCAGAAGGGACAGTTGGAACACTGAAGCTTTCTTT
-,TRBJ2-7,TRBV4-1,TRBD1,CASSPRDRAYEQYF,TGCGCCAGCAGCCCCCGGGACAGAGCCTACGAGCAGTACTTC
-,TRBJ1-1,TRBV4-1,-,CASSHPGGYTEAFF,TGCGCCAGCAGCCACCCTGGGGGGTACACTGAAGCTTTCTTT
-,TRBJ1-5,TRBV21-1,-,CASSKTYRTLPTRQTGTSNQPQHF,TGTGCCAGCAGCAAAACCTACAGGACACTACCCACTAGACAGACAGGGACAAGCAATCAGCCCCAGCATTTT
-,TRBJ2-7,TRBV28,TRBD1,CASSQQGFGYEQYF,TGTGCCAGCAGCCAACAGGGGTTCGGTTACGAGCAGTACTTC
-,TRBJ2-5,TRBV11-2,TRBD2,CASSLHEGGPEETQYF,TGTGCCAGCAGCTTACACGAGGGAGGGCCCGAAGAGACCCAGTACTTC
-,TRBJ2-1,TRBV29-1,TRBD2,CSVRGASGEQFF,TGCAGCGTTCGTGGCGCTAGCGGAGAGCAGTTCTTC
-,TRBJ2-7,TRBV7-9,TRBD2,CASSLGGLAVYEQYF,TGTGCCAGCAGCTTAGGGGGACTAGCGGTCTACGAGCAGTACTTC
-,TRBJ2-7,TRBV27,TRBD1,CASSSIAGQVAYEQYF,TGTGCCAGCAGTTCTATCGCGGGACAGGTCGCCTACGAGCAGTACTTC
-,TRBJ2-7,TRBV29-1,TRBD2,CSVEWTSGREEQYF,TGCAGCGTTGAGTGGACTAGCGGCCGTGAGGAGCAGTACTTC
-,TRBJ2-4,TRBV15,-,CATSRELVGGAKNIQYF,TGTGCCACCAGCAGAGAGTTGGTTGGAGGAGCCAAAAACATTCAGTACTTC
-,TRBJ2-7,TRBV27,-,CASSPPIQGEQYF,TGTGCCAGCAGTCCCCCGATCCAGGGCGAGCAGTACTTC
-,TRBJ2-7,TRBV27,TRBD2,CASSLTPAGGIYEQYF,TGTGCCAGCAGTCTCACCCCAGCGGGAGGTATATACGAGCAGTACTTC